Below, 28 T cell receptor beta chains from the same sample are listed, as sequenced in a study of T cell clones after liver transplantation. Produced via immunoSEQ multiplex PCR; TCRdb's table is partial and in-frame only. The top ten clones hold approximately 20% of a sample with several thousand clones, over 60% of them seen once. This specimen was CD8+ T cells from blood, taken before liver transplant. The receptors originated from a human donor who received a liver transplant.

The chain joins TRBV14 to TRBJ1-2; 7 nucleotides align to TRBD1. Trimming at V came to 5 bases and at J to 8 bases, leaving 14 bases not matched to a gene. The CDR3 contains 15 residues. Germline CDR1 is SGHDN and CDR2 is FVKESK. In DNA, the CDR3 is TGTGCCAGCAGCGGGCCGGACAGGCCCGGGAAGGGCTACACCTTC. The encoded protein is CASSGPDRPGKGYTF.

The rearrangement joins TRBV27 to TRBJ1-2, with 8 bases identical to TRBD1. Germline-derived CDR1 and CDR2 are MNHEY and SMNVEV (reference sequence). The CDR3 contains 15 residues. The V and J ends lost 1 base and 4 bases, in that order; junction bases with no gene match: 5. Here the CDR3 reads CASSLFSGQGYGYTF. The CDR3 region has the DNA TGTGCCAGCAGTTTATTCTCCGGACAGGGCTATGGCTACACCTTC.

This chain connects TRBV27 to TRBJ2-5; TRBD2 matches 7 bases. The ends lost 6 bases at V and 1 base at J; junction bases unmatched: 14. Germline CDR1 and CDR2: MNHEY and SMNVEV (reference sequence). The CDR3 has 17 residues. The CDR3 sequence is CASSPKRERGLQETQYF. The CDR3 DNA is TGTGCCAGCAGCCCGAAGCGAGAGCGGGGACTCCAAGAGACCCAGTACTTC.

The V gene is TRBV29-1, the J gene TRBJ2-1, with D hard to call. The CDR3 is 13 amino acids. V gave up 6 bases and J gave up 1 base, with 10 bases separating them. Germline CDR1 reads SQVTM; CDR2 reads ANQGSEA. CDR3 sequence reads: CSVGTGSYNEQFF. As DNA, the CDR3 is TGCAGCGTCGGAACCGGTTCCTACAATGAGCAGTTCTTC.

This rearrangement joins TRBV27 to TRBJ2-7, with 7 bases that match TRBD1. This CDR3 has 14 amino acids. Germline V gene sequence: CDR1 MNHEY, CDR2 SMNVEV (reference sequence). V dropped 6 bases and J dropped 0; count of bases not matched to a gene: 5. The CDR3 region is CASSDRASSYEQYF. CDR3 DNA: TGTGCCAGCAGCGACAGGGCCAGCTCCTACGAGCAGTACTTC.

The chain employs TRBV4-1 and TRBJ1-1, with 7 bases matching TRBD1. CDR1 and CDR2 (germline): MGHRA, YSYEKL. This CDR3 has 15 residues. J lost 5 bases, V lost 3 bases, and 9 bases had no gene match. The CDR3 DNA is TGCGCCAGCAGCCAGTCCCAGGGGGTTGGTACTGAAGCTTTCTTT. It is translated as CASSQSQGVGTEAFF.

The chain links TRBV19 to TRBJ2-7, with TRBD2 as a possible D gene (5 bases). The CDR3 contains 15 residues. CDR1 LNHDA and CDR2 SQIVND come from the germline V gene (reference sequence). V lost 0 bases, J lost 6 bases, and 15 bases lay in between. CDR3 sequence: CASSIESTSRGEQYF. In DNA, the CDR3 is TGTGCCAGTAGTATAGAATCCACATCCCGGGGCGAGCAGTACTTC.

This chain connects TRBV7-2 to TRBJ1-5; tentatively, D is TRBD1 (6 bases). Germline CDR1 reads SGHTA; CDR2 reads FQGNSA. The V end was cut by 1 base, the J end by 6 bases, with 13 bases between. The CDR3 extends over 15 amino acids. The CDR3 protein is CASSLEGGVVQPQHF. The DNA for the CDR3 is TGTGCCAGCAGCTTAGAGGGGGGAGTGGTTCAGCCCCAGCATTTT. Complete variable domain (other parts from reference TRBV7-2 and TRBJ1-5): GAGVSQSPSNKVTEKGKDVELRCDPISGHTALYWYRQSLGQGLEFLIYFQGNSAPDKSGLPSDRFSAERTGGSVSTLTIQRTQQEDSAVYLCASSLEGGVVQPQHFGDGTRLSIL.

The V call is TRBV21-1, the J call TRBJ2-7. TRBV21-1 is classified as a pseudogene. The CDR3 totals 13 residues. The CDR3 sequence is CASSKWGANEQYF. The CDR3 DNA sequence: TGTGCCAGCAGCAAATGGGGGGCGAACGAGCAGTACTTC.

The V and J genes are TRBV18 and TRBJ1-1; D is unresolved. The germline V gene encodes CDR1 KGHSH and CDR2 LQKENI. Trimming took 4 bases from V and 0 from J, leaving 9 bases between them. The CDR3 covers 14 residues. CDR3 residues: CASSRAGLNTEAFF. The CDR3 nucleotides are TGTGCCAGCTCACGCGCAGGTTTGAACACTGAAGCTTTCTTT.

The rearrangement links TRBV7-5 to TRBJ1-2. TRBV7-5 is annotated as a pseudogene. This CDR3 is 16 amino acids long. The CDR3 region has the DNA TGTGCCAGCAGTTCTATGATTGCGGGGGTTCCCTATGGCTACACCTTC. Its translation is CASSSMIAGVPYGYTF.

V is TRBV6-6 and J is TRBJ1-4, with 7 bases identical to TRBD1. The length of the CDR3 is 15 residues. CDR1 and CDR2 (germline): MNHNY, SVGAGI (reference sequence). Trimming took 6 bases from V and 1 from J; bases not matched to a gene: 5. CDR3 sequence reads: CASSPTGLTNEKLFF. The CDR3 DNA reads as TGTGCCAGCAGCCCGACAGGGCTAACTAATGAAAAACTGTTTTTT.

This CDR3 reads CASSKVAGTYEQYF. The CDR3 region has the DNA TGTGCCAGCAGCAAAGTGGCCGGGACCTACGAGCAGTACTTC. The chain has TRBV21-1 and TRBJ2-7; no DNA check was done on the table's D call, TRBD2. TRBV21-1 corresponds to a pseudogene. There are 14 residues in the CDR3.

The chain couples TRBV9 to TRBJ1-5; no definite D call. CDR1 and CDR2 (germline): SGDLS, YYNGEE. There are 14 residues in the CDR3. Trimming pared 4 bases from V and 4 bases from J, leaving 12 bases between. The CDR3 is CASSPSGQNQPQHF. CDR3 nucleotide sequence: TGTGCCAGCAGCCCTAGCGGGCAAAATCAGCCCCAGCATTTT. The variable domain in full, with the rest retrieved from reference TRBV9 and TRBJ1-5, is DSGVTQTPKHLITATGQRVTLRCSPRSGDLSVYWYQQSLDQGLQFLIQYYNGEERAKGNILERFSAQQFPDLHSELNLSSLELGDSALYFCASSPSGQNQPQHFGDGTRLSIL.

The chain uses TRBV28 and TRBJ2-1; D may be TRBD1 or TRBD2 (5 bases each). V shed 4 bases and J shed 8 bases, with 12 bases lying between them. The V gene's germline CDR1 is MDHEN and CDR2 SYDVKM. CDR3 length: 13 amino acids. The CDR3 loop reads CASSSLRGDEQFF. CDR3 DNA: TGTGCCAGCAGTTCCCTACGAGGGGATGAGCAGTTCTTC.

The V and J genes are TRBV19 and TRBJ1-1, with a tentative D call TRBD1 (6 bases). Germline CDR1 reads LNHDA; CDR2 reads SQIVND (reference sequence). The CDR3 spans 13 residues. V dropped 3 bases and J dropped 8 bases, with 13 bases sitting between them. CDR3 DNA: TGTGCCAGTAGTATGGGGGGGACAACCGAAGCTTTCTTT. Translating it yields CASSMGGTTEAFF.

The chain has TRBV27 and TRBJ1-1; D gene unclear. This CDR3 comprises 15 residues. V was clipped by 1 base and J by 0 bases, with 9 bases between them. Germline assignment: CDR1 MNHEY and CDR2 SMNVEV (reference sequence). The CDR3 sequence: CASSLYRDMNTEAFF. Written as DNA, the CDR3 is TGTGCCAGCAGTTTATACCGAGACATGAACACTGAAGCTTTCTTT.

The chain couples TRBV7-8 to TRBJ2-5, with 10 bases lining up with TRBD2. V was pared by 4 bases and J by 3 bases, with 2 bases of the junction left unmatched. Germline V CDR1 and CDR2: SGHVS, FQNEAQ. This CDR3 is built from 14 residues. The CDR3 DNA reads TGTGCCAGCAGCTCCGGACTAGCGGAAGAGACCCAGTACTTC. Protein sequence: CASSSGLAEETQYF. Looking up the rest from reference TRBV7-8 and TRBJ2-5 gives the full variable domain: GAGVSQSPRYKVAKRGQDVALRCDPISGHVSLFWYQQALGQGPEFLTYFQNEAQLDKSGLPSDRFFAERPEGSVSTLKIQRTQQEDSAVYLCASSSGLAEETQYFGPGTRLLVL.

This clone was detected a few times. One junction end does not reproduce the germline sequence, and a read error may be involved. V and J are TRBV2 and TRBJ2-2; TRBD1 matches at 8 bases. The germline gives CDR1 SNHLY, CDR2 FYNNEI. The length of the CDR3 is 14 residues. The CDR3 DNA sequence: TGTGCCAGCGGTGACTGGACAGGGACCGGGGAGCTGTTTTTT. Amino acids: CASGDWTGTGELFF.

CDR3 loop: CASSVAAGKGTEAFF. In DNA, the CDR3 is TGTGCCAGCAGCGTAGCGGCAGGGAAGGGAACTGAAGCTTTCTTT. The chain combines TRBV9 with TRBJ1-1, with D perhaps matching TRBD1 (5 bases). This CDR3 is 15 amino acids long. The V end lost 0 bases, the J end lost 5 bases, and 14 bases lay between the germline ends. CDR1 is SGDLS and CDR2 is YYNGEE in the germline V gene.

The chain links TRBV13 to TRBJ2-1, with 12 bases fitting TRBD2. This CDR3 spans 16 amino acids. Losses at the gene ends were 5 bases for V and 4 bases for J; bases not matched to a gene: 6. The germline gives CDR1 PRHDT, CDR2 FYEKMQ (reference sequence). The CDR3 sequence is CASSLLTSGSYNEQFF. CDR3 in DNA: TGTGCCAGCAGCCTACTGACTAGCGGGAGTTACAATGAGCAGTTCTTC.

CDR3 bases: TGTGCCAGTATGGGGAGATTAGGGGAAAATACGCAGTATTTT. Translated: CASMGRLGENTQYF. V is TRBV19 and J is TRBJ2-3, with D possibly being TRBD1 or TRBD2 (5 bases each). V was clipped by 7 bases and J by 7 bases, with 18 bases between them. The CDR3 contains 14 residues. Germline V gene lookup returns CDR1 LNHDA and CDR2 SQIVND (reference sequence).

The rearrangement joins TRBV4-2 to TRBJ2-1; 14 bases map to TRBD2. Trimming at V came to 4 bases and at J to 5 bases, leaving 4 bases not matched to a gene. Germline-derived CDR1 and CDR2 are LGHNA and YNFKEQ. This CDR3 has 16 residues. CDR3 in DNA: TGTGCCAGCAGCCGGCTGACTAGCGGGGGGGACAATGAGCAGTTCTTC. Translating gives CASSRLTSGGDNEQFF.

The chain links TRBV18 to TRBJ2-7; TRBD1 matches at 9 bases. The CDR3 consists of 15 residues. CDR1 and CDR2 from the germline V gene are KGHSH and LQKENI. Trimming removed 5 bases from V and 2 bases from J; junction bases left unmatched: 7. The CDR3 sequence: CASSTRDRDTYEQYF. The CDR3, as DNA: TGTGCCAGCTCAACCCGGGACAGGGACACCTACGAGCAGTACTTC.

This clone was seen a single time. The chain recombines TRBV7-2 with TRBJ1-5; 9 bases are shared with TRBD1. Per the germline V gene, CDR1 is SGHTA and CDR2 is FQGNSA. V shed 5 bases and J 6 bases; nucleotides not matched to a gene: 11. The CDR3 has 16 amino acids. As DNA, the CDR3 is TGTGCCAGCAGCGAGGGACAGGGAGCGGGAGGTCAGCCCCAGCATTTT. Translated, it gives CASSEGQGAGGQPQHF.

CDR3 coding DNA: TGTGCCAGCAGTTTGGGACAGGGGGCGTACGAGCAGTACTTC. It encodes CASSLGQGAYEQYF. V gene TRBV28 combines with J gene TRBJ2-7; TRBD1 aligns across 12 bases. CDR1 is MDHEN, CDR2 SYDVKM, per germline. V trimming: 3 bases; J trimming: 4 bases; junction bases outside the gene matches: 1. The CDR3 has 14 amino acids.

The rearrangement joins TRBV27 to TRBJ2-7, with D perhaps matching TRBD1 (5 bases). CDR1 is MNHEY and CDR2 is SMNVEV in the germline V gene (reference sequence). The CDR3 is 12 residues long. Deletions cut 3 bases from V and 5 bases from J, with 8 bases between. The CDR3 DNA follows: TGTGCCAGCAGTTTGCAGGGCAACGAGCAGTACTTC. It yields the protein CASSLQGNEQYF.

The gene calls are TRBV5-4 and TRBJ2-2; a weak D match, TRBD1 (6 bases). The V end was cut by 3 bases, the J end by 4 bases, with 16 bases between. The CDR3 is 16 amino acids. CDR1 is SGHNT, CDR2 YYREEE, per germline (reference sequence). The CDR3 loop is CASSSAWTEPTGELFF. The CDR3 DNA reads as TGTGCCAGCAGCTCCGCATGGACAGAACCCACCGGGGAGCTGTTTTTT.